One and the same sample provided the 5 T cell receptor beta chains below, sequenced in a study of blood T cell repertoires in COVID-19 (dated by TCRdb to 2020 to 2022). The receptor library was made with the immunoSEQ multiplex PCR assay. TCRdb obtained this table from immuneACCESS and retained in-frame rearrangements with V and J assigned. These tables miss some clones; where compared with another copy, unresolved V genes account for less than half of the shortfall, and the remainder is unexplained. The sample table lists tens of thousands of clones, around 80% of them with a count of one. The top ten clonotypes cover 18% of the sample. Sequenced material: peripheral blood. These receptors were taken from a human donor in a cohort sampled during active COVID-19.

V gene TRBV27 combines with J gene TRBJ1-5, with 8 bases identical to TRBD1. V dropped 4 bases and J dropped 6; count of bases not matched to a gene: 8. Germline CDR1 reads MNHEY; CDR2 reads SMNVEV (reference sequence). The CDR3 has 15 amino acids. The CDR3 DNA follows: TGTGCCAGCAGTTCCCGCGACAGGGGTGGTCAGCCCCAGCATTTT. Residues: CASSSRDRGGQPQHF.

The V gene is TRBV5-1, the J gene TRBJ2-7, with 8 bases identical to TRBD1. Germline V lookup: CDR1 SGHRS, CDR2 YFSETQ. The CDR3 has 12 residues. Trimming cost V 5 bases and J 6 bases; bases outside gene matches: 4. CDR3: CASRPTGGEQYF. In nucleotides, the CDR3 is TGCGCCAGCAGGCCCACAGGGGGCGAGCAGTACTTC.

The V and J genes are TRBV7-8 and TRBJ2-7, with D uncertain. The V and J ends lost 2 bases and 0 bases respectively, with 8 bases between them. The CDR3 has 14 amino acids. Germline V gene data show CDR1 as SGHVS and CDR2 as FQNEAQ. The CDR3 loop is CASSLIPSSYEQYF. CDR3 DNA: TGTGCCAGCAGCTTAATCCCTAGCTCCTACGAGCAGTACTTC.

This chain joins TRBV6-5 and TRBJ1-2, with a weak D call TRBD1 (6 bases). The V end was cut by 8 bases, the J end by 7 bases, with 20 bases between. Germline CDR1 and CDR2: MNHEY and SVGAGI. The CDR3 is made up of 14 amino acids. The CDR3 sequence is CASGWGETGRGYTF. The CDR3 DNA is TGTGCCAGCGGCTGGGGCGAGACAGGACGTGGCTACACCTTC.

Notes on this clone: This CDR3 is also generated by other DNA sequences in the sample. The V and J genes are TRBV5-1 and TRBJ2-7; TRBD2 agrees at 9 bases. This CDR3 comprises 15 residues. The J segment lost 2 bases and the V segment lost 0 bases, leaving 3 bases of the junction unmatched. Germline CDR1 reads SGHRS; CDR2 reads YFSETQ. CDR3 sequence reads: CASSLGGGGAYEQYF. In DNA, the CDR3 is TGCGCCAGCAGCTTGGGAGGCGGGGGGGCCTACGAGCAGTACTTC.